This entry lists 10 T cell receptor beta chains sequenced from one sample in a study of blood T cells in healthy people across ages. The use of a sample-barcoded 5' primer and a J-beta primer mix characterized a second PCR of roughly 6 to 11 cycles. TCRdb re-derived calls from the 5' RACE reads in MiXCR, one entry per CDR3 protein. The data hold about 1.1 million distinct CDR3 sequences, with 35% to 45% observed a single time. The sample comprised blood. These receptors were taken from a man aged 18 to 35 in good health.

This clonotype has just a few counts. The chain is built from TRBV12-3 or TRBV12-4 and TRBJ2-1; D gene ambiguous. The CDR3 has 16 residues. Trimming removed 4 bases at V and 0 bases at J, with 13 bases between. CDR3 region: CASSSSSSISYNEQFF. CDR3 DNA sequence: TGTGCCAGCAGTTCTAGTAGTAGCATCTCCTACAATGAGCAGTTCTTC.

V gene TRBV27 combines with J gene TRBJ1-1; 8 nucleotides line up with TRBD1. CDR1 MNHEY and CDR2 SMNVEV come from the germline V gene (reference sequence). Trimming removed 4 bases from V and 6 bases from J; junction bases left unmatched: 4. The CDR3 is 13 residues long. The CDR3 coding sequence is TGTGCCAGCAGTTCCCCACAGGGGGCTGAAGCTTTCTTT. Its translation: CASSSPQGAEAFF.

The sample holds many counts of this clonotype. Written as DNA, the CDR3 is TGTGCCAGCAGCCGCCCGGGATCCTACAATGAGCAGTTCTTC. Translating it yields CASSRPGSYNEQFF. This chain connects TRBV6-2 or TRBV6-3 to TRBJ2-1; possible D gene TRBD2, 5 bases. The CDR3 is 14 residues long. Between the trimmed V and J ends, which lost 6 bases and 1 base, there was a span of 10 bases. Germline assignment: CDR1 MNHEY and CDR2 SVGEGT.

This clonotype was seen a handful of times. The V call is TRBV28, the J call TRBJ2-7; tentative D call: TRBD2 (5 bases). With 10 bases removed from V and 4 bases from J, the gap between germline ends came to 11 bases. The CDR3 has 11 residues. Germline V CDR1 and CDR2: MDHEN, SYDVKM. The CDR3 DNA reads TGTGCCACCGGACTCGAATACGAGCAGTACTTC. Translated: CATGLEYEQYF.

The chain recombines TRBV7-2 with TRBJ2-4; D unclear. Germline-derived CDR1 and CDR2 are SGHTA and FQGNSA. The CDR3 covers 14 residues. Trimming left V 1 base short and J 8 bases short, with 12 bases between. The CDR3: CASSLGPRPDIQYF. For the CDR3, the DNA is TGTGCCAGCAGCTTAGGCCCCCGACCGGACATTCAGTACTTC. Full variable domain (missing parts from reference TRBV7-2 and TRBJ2-4): GAGVSQSPSNKVTEKGKDVELRCDPISGHTALYWYRQSLGQGLEFLIYFQGNSAPDKSGLPSDRFSAERTGGSVSTLTIQRTQQEDSAVYLCASSLGPRPDIQYFGAGTRLSVL.

This clonotype has ten or more counts. The chain has TRBV29-1 and TRBJ2-3; no firm D call. V gave up 7 bases and J gave up 2 bases, with 19 bases separating them. CDR1 is SQVTM, CDR2 ANQGSEA, per germline. This CDR3 contains 15 residues. The CDR3 sequence: CSASKSWGSTDTQYF. CDR3 DNA sequence: TGCAGCGCCTCGAAATCTTGGGGTTCCACAGATACGCAGTATTTT.

This clonotype was seen more than once but under ten times. The chain couples TRBV9 to TRBJ2-4; 10 bases are a match to TRBD1. The length of the CDR3 is 14 residues. Trimming cost V 4 bases and J 7 bases; bases outside gene matches: 5. CDR1 is SGDLS, CDR2 YYNGEE, per germline. Here the CDR3 DNA reads TGTGCCAGCAGCCCAGGACAGGGGGGGAACATTCAGTACTTC. Its protein is CASSPGQGGNIQYF.

The V call is TRBV20-1, the J call TRBJ2-2; 7 nucleotides agree with TRBD1. Germline V CDR1 and CDR2: DFQATT, SNEGSKA (reference sequence). This CDR3 spans 16 amino acids. With 0 bases clipped from V and 5 bases from J, the junction kept 9 bases outside the gene matches. The CDR3 sequence is CSARDKTGQLTGELFF. CDR3 in DNA: TGCAGTGCTAGAGATAAGACGGGACAGCTAACCGGGGAGCTGTTTTTT.

The rearrangement links TRBV6-6 to TRBJ1-5, with D unclear. Trimming shortened V by 4 bases and J by 8 bases, and 12 bases separated the two germline ends. The CDR3 runs to 13 residues. CDR1 MNHNY and CDR2 SVGAGI come from the germline V gene (reference sequence). This chain's CDR3 is CASSSYRREPQHF. DNA for the CDR3: TGTGCCAGCAGTTCCTATAGACGGGAGCCCCAGCATTTT.

Comment on this clonotype: A much larger clone is a single base away; this may be a read error. The chain uses TRBV6-2 or TRBV6-3 and TRBJ1-5; D is unresolved. This CDR3 region has 11 residues. Germline V lookup: CDR1 MNHEY, CDR2 SVGEGT. The V gene lost 6 bases and the J gene lost 5 bases, with 5 bases spanning the gap. The CDR3: CASRSDQPQHF. The DNA for the CDR3 is TGTGCCAGCAGGTCCGATCAGCCCCAGCATTTT.